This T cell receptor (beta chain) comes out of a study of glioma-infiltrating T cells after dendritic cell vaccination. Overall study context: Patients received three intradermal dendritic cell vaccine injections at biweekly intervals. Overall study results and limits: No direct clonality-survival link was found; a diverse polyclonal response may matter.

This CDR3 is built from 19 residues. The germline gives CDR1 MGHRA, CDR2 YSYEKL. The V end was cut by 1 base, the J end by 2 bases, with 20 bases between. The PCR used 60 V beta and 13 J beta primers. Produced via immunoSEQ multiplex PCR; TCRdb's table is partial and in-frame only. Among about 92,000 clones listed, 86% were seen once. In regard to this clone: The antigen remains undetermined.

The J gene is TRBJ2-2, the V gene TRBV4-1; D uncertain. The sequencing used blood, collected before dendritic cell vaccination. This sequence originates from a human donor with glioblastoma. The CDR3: CASSQGPLRKKQNTGELFF. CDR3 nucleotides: TGCGCCAGCAGCCAAGGGCCCTTAAGAAAAAAACAAAACACCGGGGAGCTGTTTTTT.